What follows are 32 T cell receptor beta chains derived from one specimen sequenced in a study of vaccination and CD4 T cells after COVID-19. TCRdb re-called the PCR reads through MiXCR, storing one row per CDR3 protein. The sample includes 15,000 or so distinct CDR3 sequences, roughly 71% of them seen just once. Sequenced here: CD4+ T cells from blood, sampled after SARS-CoV-2 vaccination. Receptor source: a human donor who had recovered from COVID-19.

This clonotype was seen more than once but under ten times. V is TRBV6-1 and J is TRBJ2-5; 9 nucleotides align to TRBD2. This CDR3 region has 16 residues. CDR1 MNHNS and CDR2 SASEGT come from the germline V gene. The V gene end was trimmed by 2 bases and the J gene end by 5 bases; junction bases not matched to a gene: 9. The CDR3 DNA follows: TGTGCCAGCAGTGAAAGGGTAGGCGGGAGGGCCGAGACCCAGTACTTC. It encodes CASSERVGGRAETQYF.

This clonotype was detected a few times. The chain carries TRBV15 and TRBJ2-2, with TRBD2 matching 7 bases. The CDR3 has 15 amino acids. V gave up 1 base and J gave up 8 bases; unmatched junction bases: 7. The germline V gene encodes CDR1 LNHNV and CDR2 YYDKDF (reference sequence). The DNA for the CDR3 is TGTGCCACCAGCAGAGTTCGGGCGGGAGTTGGGGAGCTGTTTTTT. Residues: CATSRVRAGVGELFF.

The chain is built from TRBV5-4 and TRBJ1-2; possible D gene TRBD1, 6 bases. This CDR3 is 14 amino acids long. Germline CDR1 SGHNT, CDR2 YYREEE (reference sequence). V gave up 4 bases and J gave up 0 bases, with 10 bases separating them. The CDR3 here is CASSRDTSNYGYTF. For the CDR3, the DNA is TGTGCCAGCAGCAGGGACACGTCTAACTATGGCTACACCTTC.

This clonotype appeared once. This chain joins TRBV7-2 and TRBJ2-1; weak D call: TRBD2 (6 bases). Trimming stripped 1 base from V and 0 bases from J, with 10 bases between. This CDR3 has 16 amino acids. Per germline, CDR1 SGHTA and CDR2 FQGNSA. The CDR3 loop is CASSLDPGSSYNEQFF. The DNA for the CDR3 is TGTGCCAGCAGCTTAGATCCCGGGAGCTCCTACAATGAGCAGTTCTTC.

The rearrangement joins TRBV6-2 or TRBV6-3 to TRBJ2-7; perhaps TRBD2 as D (6 bases). The V gene's germline CDR1 is MNHEY and CDR2 SVGEGT. The CDR3 covers 13 residues. V gave up 6 bases and J gave up 3 bases, with 12 bases separating them. The CDR3: CASSSASDYEQYF. CDR3 nucleotides: TGTGCCAGCAGCAGCGCTAGCGACTACGAGCAGTACTTC.

The CDR3 DNA reads TGCAGTGCTAGAACTGGGGCTCATTCACCCCTCCACTTT. The encoded protein is CSARTGAHSPLHF. The chain is built from TRBV20-1 and TRBJ1-6; D is possibly TRBD1 (5 bases). Germline-derived CDR1 and CDR2 are DFQATT and SNEGSKA (reference sequence). CDR3 length: 13 amino acids. Trimming removed 2 bases at V and 8 bases at J, with 10 bases between.

J is TRBJ2-1 and V is TRBV19, with 15 bases aligning to TRBD2. The CDR3 is 18 amino acids. The germline CDR1 and CDR2 sequences are LNHDA and SQIVND (reference sequence). V was pared by 7 bases and J by 4 bases, with 11 bases of the junction left unmatched. CDR3 bases: TGTGCCAGTACCCCAGGACTAGCGGGAGGGAAACTATACAATGAGCAGTTCTTC. As protein: CASTPGLAGGKLYNEQFF.

V usage is TRBV27 and J usage is TRBJ2-2, with 10 nucleotides matching TRBD2. After removal of 5 bases from V and 6 bases from J, the junction contained 18 bases not matched to a gene. The CDR3 is 19 amino acids. Germline CDR1 reads MNHEY; CDR2 reads SMNVEV (reference sequence). The CDR3 sequence: CASSPISGRSLLSPGELFF. Here the CDR3 DNA reads TGTGCCAGCAGTCCTATTAGCGGGAGGTCCCTTCTGAGTCCCGGGGAGCTGTTTTTT.

V and J are TRBV12-3 or TRBV12-4 and TRBJ2-3; a possible D gene is TRBD2 (7 bases). There are 17 residues in the CDR3. V gave up 6 bases and J gave up 0 bases, with 19 bases separating them. The CDR3 spells CASSFTAGQTSTDTQYF. The CDR3 coding sequence is TGTGCCAGCAGCTTCACAGCGGGACAAACTAGCACAGATACGCAGTATTTT.

This rearrangement joins TRBV7-9 to TRBJ2-7; 9 nucleotides line up with TRBD2. This CDR3 is built from 20 residues. CDR1 SEHNR and CDR2 FQNEAQ come from the germline V gene (reference sequence). With V trimmed by 1 base and J by 5 bases, 21 bases remained unmatched. The CDR3 spells CASSLVYLGTSIGGSDEQYF. CDR3 DNA sequence: TGTGCCAGCAGCTTAGTATATTTGGGGACTAGCATTGGGGGATCGGACGAGCAGTACTTC. The whole variable domain, filled in from reference TRBV7-9 and TRBJ2-7, reads DTGVSQNPRHKITKRGQNVTFRCDPISEHNRLYWYRQTLGQGPEFLTYFQNEAQLEKSRLLSDRFSAERPKGSFSTLEIQRTEQGDSAMYLCASSLVYLGTSIGGSDEQYFGPGTRLTVT.

This chain joins TRBV6-2 or TRBV6-3 and TRBJ2-7; D tentatively reads TRBD1 or TRBD2 (5 bases each). CDR1 and CDR2 from the germline V gene are MNHEY and SVGEGT. The CDR3 runs to 13 residues. Trimming took 5 bases from V and 2 from J, leaving 10 bases between them. The CDR3 loop is CASSRGRAYEQYF. CDR3 DNA: TGTGCCAGCAGTCGGGGCCGAGCCTACGAGCAGTACTTC.

The chain employs TRBV18 and TRBJ2-3; possible D gene TRBD2, 6 bases. There are 13 residues in the CDR3. Trimming removed 3 bases from V and 6 bases from J, with 10 bases in between. Germline values: CDR1 KGHSH, CDR2 LQKENI. The CDR3 DNA follows: TGTGCCAGCTCACCGGCTGGGGGGGATACGCAGTATTTT. Translating it yields CASSPAGGDTQYF.

This clonotype was seen more than once but under ten times. The V call is TRBV7-6, the J call TRBJ2-5; 11 positions agree with TRBD1. Germline-derived CDR1 and CDR2 are SGHVS and FNYEAQ. With V trimmed by 6 bases and J by 4 bases, 7 bases remained unmatched. The CDR3 covers 15 residues. In nucleotides, the CDR3 is TGTGCCAGCAGAATAGGGACAGGGGGTTCAGAGACCCAGTACTTC. Its translation: CASRIGTGGSETQYF.

The gene calls are TRBV7-9 and TRBJ1-1; D is ambiguous. Germline CDR1 and CDR2: SEHNR and FQNEAQ (reference sequence). Trimming removed 4 bases from V and 2 bases from J, with 8 bases in between. The CDR3 is 13 residues long. The CDR3 protein is CASSSDPNTEAFF. Here the CDR3 DNA reads TGTGCCAGCAGCTCAGACCCCAACACTGAAGCTTTCTTT.

The gene calls are TRBV20-1 and TRBJ2-2; tentative D call: TRBD1 (5 bases). Trimming removed 6 bases from V and 3 bases from J, with 17 bases in between. This CDR3 contains 15 residues. Germline V gene sequence: CDR1 DFQATT, CDR2 SNEGSKA (reference sequence). The CDR3 nucleotides are TGCAGTGCCAAAGGGTCAGGACACGACACCGGGGAGCTGTTTTTT. Translation: CSAKGSGHDTGELFF.

The genes are TRBV9 and TRBJ2-5; D not certain. Germline CDR1 reads SGDLS; CDR2 reads YYNGEE. The CDR3 is 11 residues long. V lost 3 bases and J lost 1, with 1 base in between. As DNA, the CDR3 is TGTGCCAGCAGCGCCCAAGAGACCCAGTACTTC. Translating it yields CASSAQETQYF.

The chain couples TRBV4-3 to TRBJ2-6; the match to TRBD1 covers 11 bases. Trimming at V came to 5 bases and at J to 0 bases, leaving 0 bases not matched to a gene. The germline CDR1 and CDR2 sequences are LGHNA and YSLEER. CDR3 length equals 16 residues. CDR3 nucleotide sequence: TGCGCCAGCAGCGGGACAGGGGGCTCTGGGGCCAACGTCCTGACTTTC. Translation: CASSGTGGSGANVLTF.

A single count supports this clonotype. The chain uses TRBV18 and TRBJ1-1; D remains unclear. This CDR3 is built from 14 residues. Trimming left V 1 base short and J 3 bases short, with 9 bases between. CDR1 and CDR2 from the germline V gene are KGHSH and LQKENI. The CDR3 DNA reads TGTGCCAGCTCACCACAGGGATTGGACACTGAAGCTTTCTTT. This encodes CASSPQGLDTEAFF.

There are a few counts of this clonotype. This rearrangement joins TRBV27 to TRBJ2-5; D unresolved. Trimming shortened V by 7 bases and J by 2 bases, and 8 bases separated the two germline ends. The CDR3 runs to 12 residues. CDR1 MNHEY and CDR2 SMNVEV come from the germline V gene (reference sequence). The CDR3: CASKDIQETQYF. The CDR3, as DNA: TGTGCCAGCAAAGACATTCAAGAGACCCAGTACTTC.

The rearrangement links TRBV10-1 to TRBJ2-2; possibly TRBD1 for D (5 bases). The CDR3 spans 17 residues. Germline loops: CDR1 WNHNN, CDR2 SYGVQD (reference sequence). V was trimmed by 5 bases and J by 3 bases, leaving 19 bases between them. DNA for the CDR3: TGCGCCAGCAGTACCAAGGGGCTTGCGGAGTACACCGGGGAGCTGTTTTTT. It codes for CASSTKGLAEYTGELFF.

V and J are TRBV19 and TRBJ2-3, with D tentatively TRBD1 or TRBD2 (5 bases each). Trimming took 6 bases from V and 0 from J, leaving 10 bases between them. The germline gives CDR1 LNHDA, CDR2 SQIVND (reference sequence). The length of the CDR3 is 14 residues. CDR3 sequence reads: CASRQGPSTDTQYF. The CDR3 nucleotides are TGTGCCAGTAGGCAGGGACCTAGCACAGATACGCAGTATTTT.

The chain combines TRBV6-2 or TRBV6-3 with TRBJ2-1; 7 bases agree with TRBD2. V shed 2 bases, J shed 1 base, and the junction held 8 bases outside the gene matches. CDR3 length equals 17 residues. CDR1 is MNHEY, CDR2 SVGEGT, per germline. The CDR3 DNA reads as TGTGCCAGCAGTTACCCTCGCGGGAGCGCGTCCTACAATGAGCAGTTCTTC. Translated: CASSYPRGSASYNEQFF.

This clonotype was counted between two and nine times. This sequence joins TRBV15 and TRBJ1-6; maybe TRBD1 (6 bases). Germline V gene data show CDR1 as LNHNV and CDR2 as YYDKDF (reference sequence). This CDR3 comprises 16 residues. V lost 4 bases, J lost 1 base, and 11 bases lay in between. The CDR3 loop reads CATSTRGLSYNSPLHF. As DNA, the CDR3 is TGTGCCACCAGCACCCGGGGGCTATCCTATAATTCACCCCTCCACTTT.

The chain joins TRBV7-9 to TRBJ2-5, with D uncertain. Trimming cost V 3 bases and J 7 bases, with 15 bases left between them. The germline gives CDR1 SEHNR, CDR2 FQNEAQ (reference sequence). The CDR3 runs 14 residues. CDR3 nucleotide sequence: TGTGCCAGCAGCTTTGAGTTGGCCCAGAGGACCCAGTACTTC. Encoded protein: CASSFELAQRTQYF.

V is TRBV7-2 and J is TRBJ2-1; D ambiguous. Germline V CDR1 and CDR2: SGHTA, FQGNSA. This CDR3 contains 13 residues. V lost 1 base to trimming and J lost 5 bases, with 6 bases between them. Here the CDR3 reads CASSLGRHNEQFF. The CDR3 DNA is TGTGCCAGCAGCTTAGGGCGCCACAATGAGCAGTTCTTC.

The chain is built from TRBV25-1 and TRBJ2-7, with no clear D. The germline V gene has CDR1 MGHDK and CDR2 SYGVNS. V was clipped by 4 bases and J by 2 bases, with 9 bases between them. The CDR3 has 13 amino acids. CDR3 nucleotide sequence: TGTGCCAGCAGTGCGGGCAGTACCTACGAGCAGTACTTC. This translates into CASSAGSTYEQYF.

The chain links TRBV20-1 to TRBJ1-5, with TRBD1 identical over 9 bases. V was clipped by 3 bases and J by 5 bases; unmatched bases: 5. The germline CDR1 and CDR2 sequences are DFQATT and SNEGSKA (reference sequence). CDR3 size: 14 residues. CDR3 coding DNA: TGCAGTGCTAGGCATGGGACAGGGTATCAGCCCCAGCATTTT. Encoded protein: CSARHGTGYQPQHF.

V and J are TRBV20-1 and TRBJ1-2, with 9 bases aligning to TRBD1. This CDR3 is 15 amino acids long. Germline V gene data show CDR1 as DFQATT and CDR2 as SNEGSKA (reference sequence). Unmatched junction bases numbered 7, after V lost 1 base and J lost 4 bases. The CDR3: CSARVGTGRIYGYTF. The CDR3 bases are TGCAGTGCTAGAGTGGGGACAGGGAGGATCTATGGCTACACCTTC.

In its sample, this clonotype was seen a few times. The CDR3 DNA follows: TGTGCCAGCACCAATGGACCAATTGAAGCTTTCTTT. Its protein is CASTNGPIEAFF. The chain carries TRBV6-2 or TRBV6-3 and TRBJ1-1; D unclear. CDR3 size: 12 residues. Germline V lookup: CDR1 MNHEY, CDR2 SVGEGT. V dropped 7 bases and J dropped 7 bases, with 13 bases sitting between them.

This chain links TRBV20-1 with TRBJ1-1, with D possibly matching TRBD1 (5 bases). The germline V gene has CDR1 DFQATT and CDR2 SNEGSKA (reference sequence). V was clipped by 6 bases and J by 9 bases, with 17 bases between them. The CDR3 has 12 amino acids. CDR3 sequence reads: CSAIVAGGKAFF. In DNA form, the CDR3 reads TGCAGTGCCATAGTGGCCGGGGGAAAAGCTTTCTTT.

This clonotype was counted only a few times. V is TRBV6-1 and J is TRBJ2-5, with 9 bases matching TRBD2. CDR1 MNHNS and CDR2 SASEGT come from the germline V gene. V dropped 3 bases and J dropped 4; count of bases not matched to a gene: 18. The CDR3 extends over 19 amino acids. For the CDR3, the DNA is TGTGCCAGCAGTGACTCCATTCCCTTTGGCGGGAGGGCCAGAGAGACCCAGTACTTC. Translation gives CASSDSIPFGGRARETQYF.

The chain employs TRBV7-3 and TRBJ1-6, with D maybe TRBD1 (6 bases). The V and J ends lost 3 bases and 11 bases respectively, with 11 bases between them. Germline V gives CDR1 SGHTA, CDR2 FQGTGA. There are 13 residues in the CDR3. As DNA, the CDR3 is TGTGCCAGCAGCTTTGGGGGCAGAACACCCCTCCACTTT. It yields the protein CASSFGGRTPLHF.